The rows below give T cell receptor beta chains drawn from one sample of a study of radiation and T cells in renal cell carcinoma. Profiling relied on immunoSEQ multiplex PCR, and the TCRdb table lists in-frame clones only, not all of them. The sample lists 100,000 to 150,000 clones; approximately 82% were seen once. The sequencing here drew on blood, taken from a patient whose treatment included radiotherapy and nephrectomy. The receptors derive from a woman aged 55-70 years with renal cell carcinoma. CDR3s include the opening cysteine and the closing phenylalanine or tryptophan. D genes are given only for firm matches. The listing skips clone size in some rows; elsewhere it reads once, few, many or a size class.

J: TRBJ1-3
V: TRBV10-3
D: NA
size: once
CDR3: CAITGQDSSGNTIYF
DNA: TGTGCCATCACCGGTCAGGACAGTTCTGGAAACACCATATATTTT

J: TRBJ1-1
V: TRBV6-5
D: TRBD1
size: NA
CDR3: CASSGGQGMNTEAFF
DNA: TGTGCCAGCAGTGGGGGACAGGGGATGAACACTGAAGCTTTCTTT

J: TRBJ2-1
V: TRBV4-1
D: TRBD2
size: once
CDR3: CASSQVIAGSSYNEQFF
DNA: TGCGCCAGCAGCCAAGTTATAGCGGGCAGCTCCTACAATGAGCAGTTCTTC

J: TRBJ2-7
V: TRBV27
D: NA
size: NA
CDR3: CASSFAGTHEQYF
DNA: TGTGCCAGCAGTTTCGCGGGAACACACGAGCAGTACTTC

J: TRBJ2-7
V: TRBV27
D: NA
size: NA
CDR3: CASSLVGHSGYEQYF
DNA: TGTGCCAGCAGTTTAGTAGGTCATTCCGGCTACGAGCAGTACTTC

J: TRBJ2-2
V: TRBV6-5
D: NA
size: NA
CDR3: CASSYITPSTGELFF
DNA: TGTGCCAGCAGTTATATTACTCCCTCTACCGGGGAGCTGTTTTTT

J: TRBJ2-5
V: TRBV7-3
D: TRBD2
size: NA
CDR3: CASSLMASGSGETQYF
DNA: TGTGCCAGCAGCTTAATGGCTAGCGGGAGTGGGGAGACCCAGTACTTC

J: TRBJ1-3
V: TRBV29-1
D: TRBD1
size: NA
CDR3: CSVAPRGNTIYF
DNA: TGCAGCGTTGCCCCCAGGGGGAACACCATATATTTT

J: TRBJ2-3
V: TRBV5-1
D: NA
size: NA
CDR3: CASSSGVGYSDTQYF
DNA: TGCGCCAGCAGCTCTGGGGTGGGATACTCAGATACGCAGTATTTT

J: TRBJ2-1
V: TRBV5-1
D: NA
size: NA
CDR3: CASSPLDSYNEQFF
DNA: TGCGCCAGCAGCCCACTTGACAGCTACAATGAGCAGTTCTTC

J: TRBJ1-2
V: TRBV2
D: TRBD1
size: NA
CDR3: CASSAGQGTGGIVGYTF
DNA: TGTGCCAGCAGTGCGGGACAGGGAACAGGGGGCATCGTGGGCTACACCTTC

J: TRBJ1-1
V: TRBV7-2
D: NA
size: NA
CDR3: CASSSQGPTEAFF
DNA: TGTGCCAGCAGCTCACAGGGCCCCACTGAAGCTTTCTTT

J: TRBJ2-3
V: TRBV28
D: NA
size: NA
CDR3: CASSSTYPDTQYF
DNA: TGTGCCAGCAGCTCTACATACCCAGATACGCAGTATTTT

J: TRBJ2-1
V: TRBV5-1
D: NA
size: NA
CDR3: CASSPQSTGKLSSHWNEQFF
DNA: TGCGCCAGCAGCCCGCAGTCAACCGGGAAGCTCTCGTCTCATTGGAATGAGCAGTTCTTC

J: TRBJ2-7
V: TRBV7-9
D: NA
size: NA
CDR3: CASSLYRAEEQYF
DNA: TGTGCCAGCAGCTTATACAGGGCTGAAGAGCAGTACTTC

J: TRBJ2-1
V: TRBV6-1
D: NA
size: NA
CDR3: CASSPFSADNEQFF
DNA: TGTGCCAGCAGTCCCTTTTCAGCGGACAATGAGCAGTTCTTC

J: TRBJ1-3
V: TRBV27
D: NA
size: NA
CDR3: CASSPGGFRNTIYF
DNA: TGTGCCAGCAGTCCGGGGGGTTTTAGAAACACCATATATTTT

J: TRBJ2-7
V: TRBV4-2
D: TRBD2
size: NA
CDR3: CASSRLVGGISYEQYF
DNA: TGTGCCAGCAGCAGGCTTGTGGGGGGGATCTCCTACGAGCAGTACTTC

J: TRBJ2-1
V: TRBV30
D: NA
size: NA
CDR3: CAWNLRRSSYNEQFF
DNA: TGTGCCTGGAACCTTCGGAGGAGCTCCTACAATGAGCAGTTCTTC

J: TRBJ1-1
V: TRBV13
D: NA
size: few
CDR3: CASSLGYRDTEAFF
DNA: TGTGCCAGCAGCTTAGGGTACAGGGACACTGAAGCTTTCTTT

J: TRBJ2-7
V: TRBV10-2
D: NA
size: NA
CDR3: CASSRGVGYEQYF
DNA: TGCGCCAGCAGTAGGGGAGTCGGATACGAGCAGTACTTC

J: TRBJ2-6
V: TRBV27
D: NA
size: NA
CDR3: CASSSRWGTSGANVLTF
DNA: TGTGCCAGCAGTTCCCGATGGGGCACCTCTGGGGCCAACGTCCTGACTTTC

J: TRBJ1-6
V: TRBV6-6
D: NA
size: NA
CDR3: CASIEIGRNSPLHF
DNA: TGTGCCAGTATAGAAATCGGACGGAATTCACCCCTCCACTTT